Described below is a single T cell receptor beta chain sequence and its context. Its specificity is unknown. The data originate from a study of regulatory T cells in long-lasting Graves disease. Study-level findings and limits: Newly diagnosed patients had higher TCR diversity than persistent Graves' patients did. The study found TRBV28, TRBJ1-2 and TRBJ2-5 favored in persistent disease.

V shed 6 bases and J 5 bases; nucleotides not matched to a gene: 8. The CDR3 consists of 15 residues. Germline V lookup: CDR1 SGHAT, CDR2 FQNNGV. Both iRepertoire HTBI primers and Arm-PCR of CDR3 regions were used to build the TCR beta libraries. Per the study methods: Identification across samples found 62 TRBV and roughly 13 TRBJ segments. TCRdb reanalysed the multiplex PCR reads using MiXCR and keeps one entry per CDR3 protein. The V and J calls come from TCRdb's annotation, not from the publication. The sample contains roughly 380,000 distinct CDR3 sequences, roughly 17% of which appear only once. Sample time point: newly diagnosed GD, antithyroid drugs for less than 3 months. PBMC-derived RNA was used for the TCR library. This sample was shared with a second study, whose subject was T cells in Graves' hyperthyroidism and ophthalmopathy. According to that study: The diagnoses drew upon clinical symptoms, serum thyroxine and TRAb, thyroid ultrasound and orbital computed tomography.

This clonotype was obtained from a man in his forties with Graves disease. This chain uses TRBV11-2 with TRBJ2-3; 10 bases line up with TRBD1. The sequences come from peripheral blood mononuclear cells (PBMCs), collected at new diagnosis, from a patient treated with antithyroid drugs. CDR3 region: CASSQAGQGKDTQYF. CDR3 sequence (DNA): TGTGCCAGCAGTCAGGCGGGACAGGGGAAAGATACGCAGTATTTT.